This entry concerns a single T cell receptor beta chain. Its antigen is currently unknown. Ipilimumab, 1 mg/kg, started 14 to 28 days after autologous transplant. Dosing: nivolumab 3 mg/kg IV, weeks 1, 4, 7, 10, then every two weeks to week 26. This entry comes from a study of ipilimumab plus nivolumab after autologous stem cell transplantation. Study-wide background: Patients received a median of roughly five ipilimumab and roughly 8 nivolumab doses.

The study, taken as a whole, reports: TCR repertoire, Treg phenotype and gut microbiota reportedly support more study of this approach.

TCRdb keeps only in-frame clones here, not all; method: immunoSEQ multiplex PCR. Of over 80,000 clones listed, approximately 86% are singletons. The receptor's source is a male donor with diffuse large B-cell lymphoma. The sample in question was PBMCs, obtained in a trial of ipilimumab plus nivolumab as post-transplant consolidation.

CDR3 nucleotides: TGTGCCAGCAGTCGTTCAGGCAGCTCTGGAAACACCATATATTTT. Translation: CASSRSGSSGNTIYF. V gene TRBV9 combines with J gene TRBJ1-3; D unclear. V was trimmed by 5 bases and J by 0 bases, leaving 12 bases between them. The germline V gene encodes CDR1 SGDLS and CDR2 YYNGEE. The CDR3 runs to 15 residues.